The clone carrying this TCR beta chain was seen a handful of times. Its target is not known. The source of the sample is a study of post-analysis software for immune sequencing data. Across the study: The disease courses covered relapsing-remitting, secondary progressive and progressive-relapsing multiple sclerosis.

The TCR beta cDNA libraries contained unique molecular identifiers. MiXCR, applied by TCRdb to the PCR reads, yields one record per CDR3 protein. The table records around 160,000 distinct CDR3 sequences, under 40% of them present only once. Study-wide points: Under F measure analysis, samples from one preparation batch co-clustered strongly.

The TCR was taken from a girl aged 5 to 17 with multiple sclerosis. The source material was blood, sampled after autologous hematopoietic stem cell transplantation.

Here the CDR3 reads CAISELDTYEQYF. For the CDR3, the DNA is TGTGCCATCAGTGAATTGGACACCTACGAGCAGTACTTC. J is TRBJ2-7 and V is TRBV10-3, with D possibly being TRBD1 (5 bases). CDR3 length equals 13 residues. V lost 3 bases to trimming and J lost 2 bases, with 8 bases between them. In germline, CDR1 is ENHRY, CDR2 SYGVKD.